This T cell receptor (beta chain) was profiled in a study of blood T cell repertoires in COVID-19. Looking at the study overall: Collection of acute and convalescent COVID-19 samples took place in the United States, Italy and Spain.

Germline assignment: CDR1 MNHEY and CDR2 SVGAGI. Trimming took off 4 bases at V and 5 bases at J, with 12 bases between the two ends. This CDR3 has 14 residues. Original processing methods: Reference gene primer amplification in the assay estimated nucleated cell counts. TCRdb keeps only in-frame clones here, not all; method: immunoSEQ multiplex PCR. The V and J calls and clone size were taken over from that table, and D and trimming were inferred from the DNA. Seen here are about 240,000 clones, more than 75% observed once, and the top ten hold around 3%. Each participant's cohort was designated according to participant-reported clinical history.

The sample consisted of PBMCs or T cells enriched from blood (not recorded which). The TCR originated in a woman in her thirties or forties with acute COVID-19. The chain has TRBV6-5 and TRBJ2-1, with D possibly TRBD1 on 6 matching bases. CDR3 protein: CASSSLDRNNEQFF. The CDR3 DNA follows: TGTGCCAGCAGTTCCCTGGACAGAAACAATGAGCAGTTCTTC.